The clone carrying this T cell receptor (beta chain) appeared a few times. The data were obtained in a study of blood T cell repertoires in COVID-19. Study information: Specimens from acute and convalescent COVID-19 originated in the United States, Italy and Spain. T cells, B-cell-depleted T cells, or PBMCs provided the cDNA or gDNA that served as material.

Authors' methods: It was from reference gene primer amplification that nucleated cell counts were estimated. The table came from immunoSEQ multiplex PCR; TCRdb's copy has only in-frame clones and leaves some out. V, J and clone size reflect that table, while D and trimming were determined from the DNA. The data contain 100,000 or so clones, 65% to 75% of them singletons. The CDR3 covers 16 residues. The V segment lost 4 bases and the J segment 3 bases; nucleotides outside the gene matches: 4. Germline loops: CDR1 SGHTA, CDR2 FQGTGA. The receptor was isolated from a man older than 75 with acute or convalescent COVID-19. What was sequenced was peripheral blood. V gene TRBV7-3 combines with J gene TRBJ2-2; TRBD2 aligns across 11 bases. Here the CDR3 reads CASSSPGLADTGELFF. In nucleotides, the CDR3 is TGTGCCAGCAGCTCTCCGGGACTAGCGGACACCGGGGAGCTGTTTTTT.